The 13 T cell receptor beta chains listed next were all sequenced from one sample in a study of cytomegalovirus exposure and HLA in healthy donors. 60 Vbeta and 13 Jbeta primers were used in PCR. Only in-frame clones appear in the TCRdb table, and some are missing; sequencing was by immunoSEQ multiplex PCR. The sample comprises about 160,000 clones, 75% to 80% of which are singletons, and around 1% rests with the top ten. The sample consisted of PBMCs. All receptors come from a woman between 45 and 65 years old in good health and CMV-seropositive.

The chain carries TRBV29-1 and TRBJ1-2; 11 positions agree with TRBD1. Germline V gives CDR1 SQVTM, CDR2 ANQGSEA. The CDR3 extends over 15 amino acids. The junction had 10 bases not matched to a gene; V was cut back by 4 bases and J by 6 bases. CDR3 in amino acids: CSVAGTGGWKDGYTF. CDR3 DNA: TGCAGCGTTGCCGGGACAGGGGGGTGGAAGGATGGCTACACCTTC.

As DNA, the CDR3 is TGTGCCAGCAGCGAAGCGGGAGGTTTGTACGAGCAGTACTTC. Encoded protein: CASSEAGGLYEQYF. This rearrangement joins TRBV5-4 to TRBJ2-7; 9 nucleotides agree with TRBD2. With 4 bases clipped from V and 4 bases from J, the junction kept 6 bases outside the gene matches. This CDR3 has 14 amino acids. In germline, CDR1 is SGHNT, CDR2 YYREEE (reference sequence).

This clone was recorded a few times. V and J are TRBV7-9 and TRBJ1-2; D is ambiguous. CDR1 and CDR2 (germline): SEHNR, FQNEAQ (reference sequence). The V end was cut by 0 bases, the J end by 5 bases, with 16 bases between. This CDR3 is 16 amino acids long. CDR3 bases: TGTGCCAGCAGCTTAGCGCGGTCAGAGCGTTCTTATGGCTACACCTTC. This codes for CASSLARSERSYGYTF.

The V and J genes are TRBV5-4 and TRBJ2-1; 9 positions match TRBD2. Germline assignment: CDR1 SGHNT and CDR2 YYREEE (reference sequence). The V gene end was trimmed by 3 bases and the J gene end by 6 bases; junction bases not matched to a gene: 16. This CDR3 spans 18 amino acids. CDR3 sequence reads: CASSSWARGGQLGNEQFF. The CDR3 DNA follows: TGTGCCAGCAGCTCTTGGGCGCGGGGGGGCCAATTGGGCAATGAGCAGTTCTTC.

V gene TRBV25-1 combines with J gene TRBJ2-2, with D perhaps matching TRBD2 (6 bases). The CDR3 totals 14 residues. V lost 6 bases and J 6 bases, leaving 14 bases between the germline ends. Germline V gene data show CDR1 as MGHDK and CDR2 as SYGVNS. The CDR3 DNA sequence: TGTGCCAGCAGGGGGGACGGAGGGTCCGGGGAGCTGTTTTTT. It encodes CASRGDGGSGELFF.

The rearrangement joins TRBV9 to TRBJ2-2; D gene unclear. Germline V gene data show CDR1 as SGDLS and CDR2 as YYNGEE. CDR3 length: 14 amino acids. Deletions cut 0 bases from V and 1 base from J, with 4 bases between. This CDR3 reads CASSVAGNTGELFF. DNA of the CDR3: TGTGCCAGCAGCGTAGCAGGGAACACCGGGGAGCTGTTTTTT. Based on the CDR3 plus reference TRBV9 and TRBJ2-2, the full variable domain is DSGVTQTPKHLITATGQRVTLRCSPRSGDLSVYWYQQSLDQGLQFLIQYYNGEERAKGNILERFSAQQFPDLHSELNLSSLELGDSALYFCASSVAGNTGELFFGEGSRLTVL.

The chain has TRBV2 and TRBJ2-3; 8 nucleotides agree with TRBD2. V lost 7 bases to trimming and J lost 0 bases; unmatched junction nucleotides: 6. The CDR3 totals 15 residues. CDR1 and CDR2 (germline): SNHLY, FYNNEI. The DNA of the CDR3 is TGTGCCAGCATGCTTAGCGGGGCTAGCACAGATACGCAGTATTTT. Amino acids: CASMLSGASTDTQYF.

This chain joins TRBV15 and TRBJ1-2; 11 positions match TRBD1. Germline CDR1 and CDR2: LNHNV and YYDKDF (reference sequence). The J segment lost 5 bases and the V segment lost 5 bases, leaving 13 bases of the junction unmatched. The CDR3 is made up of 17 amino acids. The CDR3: CATSPAGQGASVYGYTF. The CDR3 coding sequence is TGTGCCACCAGCCCCGCCGGACAGGGGGCTTCGGTTTATGGCTACACCTTC.

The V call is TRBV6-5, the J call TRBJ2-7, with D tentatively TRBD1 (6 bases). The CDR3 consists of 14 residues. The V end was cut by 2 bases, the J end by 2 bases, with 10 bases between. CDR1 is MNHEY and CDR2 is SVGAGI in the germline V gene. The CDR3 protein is CASSYGRGAYEQYF. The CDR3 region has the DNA TGTGCCAGCAGTTACGGCAGGGGCGCCTACGAGCAGTACTTC.

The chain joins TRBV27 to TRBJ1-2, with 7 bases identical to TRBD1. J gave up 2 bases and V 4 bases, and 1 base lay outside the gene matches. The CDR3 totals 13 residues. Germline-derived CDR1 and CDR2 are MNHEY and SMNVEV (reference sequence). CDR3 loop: CASSSQGNYGYTF. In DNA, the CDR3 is TGTGCCAGCAGTTCACAGGGGAACTATGGCTACACCTTC.

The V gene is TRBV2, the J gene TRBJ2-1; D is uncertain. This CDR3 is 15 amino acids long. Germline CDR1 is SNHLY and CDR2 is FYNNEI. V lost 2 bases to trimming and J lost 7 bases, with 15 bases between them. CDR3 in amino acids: CASSEQEIGPNEQFF. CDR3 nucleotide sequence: TGTGCCAGCAGTGAACAGGAAATCGGCCCGAATGAGCAGTTCTTC.

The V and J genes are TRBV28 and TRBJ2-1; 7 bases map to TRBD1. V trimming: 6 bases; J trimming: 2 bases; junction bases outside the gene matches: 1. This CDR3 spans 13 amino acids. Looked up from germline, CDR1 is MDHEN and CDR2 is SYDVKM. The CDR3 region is CASSTGAYNEQFF. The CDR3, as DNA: TGTGCCAGCAGCACAGGGGCCTACAATGAGCAGTTCTTC.

The CDR3 DNA reads TGTGCCAGCAGTCCTCTCGGACTAGCGGGAACGCGGGATGAGCAGTTCTTC. Protein sequence: CASSPLGLAGTRDEQFF. The chain joins TRBV2 to TRBJ2-1, with TRBD2 identical over 12 bases. The CDR3 spans 17 residues. Germline trimming cut 5 bases from V and 8 bases from J; bases unmatched to any gene: 13. The germline V gene has CDR1 SNHLY and CDR2 FYNNEI.